The sequence of this TCR beta chain was determined in a study of cytomegalovirus exposure and HLA in healthy donors. Study-wide results and limits: Association with HLA alleles at 0.05 false discovery rate was found for roughly 17,000 TCR beta sequences in a later analysis.

Points on this clone: The antigen is not known.

V was clipped by 0 bases and J by 8 bases, with 11 bases between them. This CDR3 is built from 13 residues. Germline V gene lookup returns CDR1 SGHRS and CDR2 YFSETQ. A multiplex PCR was run with 60 Vbeta primers and 13 Jbeta primers. TCRdb's table, derived via immunoSEQ multiplex PCR, lists solely in-frame clones and lacks some. Among about 190,000 clones listed, roughly 80% were seen once. This chain connects TRBV5-1 to TRBJ1-2; unclear D gene. The sequencing sample was made of PBMCs. The sequence derives from a woman in her twenties or thirties in good health and CMV-seropositive. The CDR3 nucleotides are TGCGCCAGCAGCTTGGCTCCACAGTACGGCTACACCTTC. It specifies CASSLAPQYGYTF.